The next 8 T cell receptor beta chains were all read from a single sample in a study of cytomegalovirus exposure and HLA in healthy donors (dated by TCRdb to between 2016 and 2019). The library was obtained by the immunoSEQ multiplex PCR assay. The multiplex PCR relied on a mix of 60 forward primers for TCR Vbeta segments and 13 reverse primers for TCR Jbeta segments. What TCRdb holds here is the immuneACCESS table cut down to in-frame rearrangements. Part of the clones is not present; checked against another copy, under half of the missing clones reflect an unresolved V gene, and the others are unexplained. The sample yields fewer than 80,000 clones; about 68% were counted once. The ten biggest clones cover approximately 6.9% of the sample. Input material: PBMCs. These receptor sequences come from a woman in her forties or fifties in good health and CMV-seropositive.

There are a few counts of this clone. This sequence joins TRBV5-5 and TRBJ2-1, with 11 nucleotides matching TRBD2. The CDR3 has 14 amino acids. CDR1 is SGHKS, CDR2 YYEKEE, per germline (reference sequence). V gave up 4 bases and J gave up 10 bases; unmatched junction bases: 7. CDR3 residues: CASSPASGGREQFF. The CDR3 DNA follows: TGTGCCAGCAGCCCCGCTAGCGGGGGGCGGGAGCAGTTCTTC.

The gene calls are TRBV9 and TRBJ2-1, with a weak D call TRBD1 (5 bases). Germline V lookup: CDR1 SGDLS, CDR2 YYNGEE. The CDR3 covers 13 residues. V lost 0 bases to trimming and J lost 6 bases, with 7 bases between them. CDR3 DNA sequence: TGTGCCAGCAGCGTAGCGGACACCAATGAGCAGTTCTTC. This encodes CASSVADTNEQFF.

CDR3 nucleotides: TGTGCCAGCAGCTCAGGGGTCGGCGAGCAGTACTTC. This codes for CASSSGVGEQYF. The chain uses TRBV5-6 and TRBJ2-7, with D possibly TRBD1 on 6 matching bases. This CDR3 is 12 amino acids long. Trimming shortened V by 3 bases and J by 6 bases, and 10 bases separated the two germline ends. Germline-derived CDR1 and CDR2 are SGHDT and YYEEEE.

This clone turned up a few times. The chain carries TRBV5-6 and TRBJ2-7, with D possibly TRBD1 on 5 matching bases. The CDR3 runs 16 residues. Trimming left V 7 bases short and J 1 base short, with 21 bases between. Germline values: CDR1 SGHDT, CDR2 YYEEEE. The CDR3 DNA reads TGTGCCAGCCACGCGTCGGACACCTATGGGTCCTACGAGCAGTACGTC. Protein product: CASHASDTYGSYEQYV.

The chain recombines TRBV19 with TRBJ2-5, with D possibly TRBD2 on 6 matching bases. This CDR3 is built from 12 residues. V lost 6 bases to trimming and J lost 3 bases, with 8 bases between them. Germline CDR1 is LNHDA and CDR2 is SQIVND (reference sequence). The CDR3 protein is CASSPGEETQYF. The CDR3 coding sequence is TGTGCCAGTAGCCCGGGGGAAGAGACCCAGTACTTC.

This clone was observed a handful of times. The chain couples TRBV5-1 to TRBJ2-2; D gene ambiguous. Germline V gene data show CDR1 as SGHRS and CDR2 as YFSETQ. Trimming removed 6 bases at V and 2 bases at J, with 5 bases between. The CDR3 runs 12 residues. CDR3: CASKQNTGELFF. CDR3 in DNA: TGCGCCAGCAAACAAAACACCGGGGAGCTGTTTTTT. Supplemented by reference TRBV5-1 and TRBJ2-2, the full variable domain reads KAGVTQTPRYLIKTRGQQVTLSCSPISGHRSVSWYQQTPGQGLQFLFEYFSETQRNKGNFPGRFSGRQFSNSRSEMNVSTLELGDSALYLCASKQNTGELFFGEGSRLTVL.

This clone was picked up one time. V usage is TRBV5-1 and J usage is TRBJ1-2; D is possibly TRBD1 (5 bases). CDR1 is SGHRS, CDR2 YFSETQ, per germline. Trimming removed 3 bases from V and 0 bases from J, with 12 bases in between. The CDR3 has 15 amino acids. CDR3 sequence (DNA): TGCGCCAGCAGCTCGACGCTCAGGGCTAACTATGGCTACACCTTC. Residues: CASSSTLRANYGYTF.

This chain links TRBV5-1 with TRBJ2-2, with a tentative D call TRBD1 (6 bases). V was trimmed by 9 bases and J by 4 bases, leaving 16 bases between them. The germline V gene has CDR1 SGHRS and CDR2 YFSETQ. The CDR3 consists of 14 residues. CDR3 sequence: CATRAWGPTGELFF. The CDR3 DNA is TGCGCCACGCGTGCATGGGGGCCCACCGGGGAGCTGTTTTTT.